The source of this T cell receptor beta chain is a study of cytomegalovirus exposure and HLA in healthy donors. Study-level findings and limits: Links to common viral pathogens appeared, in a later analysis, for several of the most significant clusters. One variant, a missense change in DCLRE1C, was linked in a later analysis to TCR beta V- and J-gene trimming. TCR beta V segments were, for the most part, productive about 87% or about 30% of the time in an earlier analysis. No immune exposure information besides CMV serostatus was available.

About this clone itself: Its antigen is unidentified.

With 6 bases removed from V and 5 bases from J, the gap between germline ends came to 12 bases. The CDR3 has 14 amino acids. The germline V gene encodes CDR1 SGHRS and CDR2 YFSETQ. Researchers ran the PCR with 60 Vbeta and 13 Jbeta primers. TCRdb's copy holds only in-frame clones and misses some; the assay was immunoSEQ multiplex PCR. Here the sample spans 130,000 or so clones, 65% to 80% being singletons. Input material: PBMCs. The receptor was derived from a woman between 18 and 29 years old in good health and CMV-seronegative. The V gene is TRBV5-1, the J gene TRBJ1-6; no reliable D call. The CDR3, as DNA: TGCGCCAGCACCCCGGGGATGGATAATTCACCCCTCCACTTT. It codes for CASTPGMDNSPLHF.